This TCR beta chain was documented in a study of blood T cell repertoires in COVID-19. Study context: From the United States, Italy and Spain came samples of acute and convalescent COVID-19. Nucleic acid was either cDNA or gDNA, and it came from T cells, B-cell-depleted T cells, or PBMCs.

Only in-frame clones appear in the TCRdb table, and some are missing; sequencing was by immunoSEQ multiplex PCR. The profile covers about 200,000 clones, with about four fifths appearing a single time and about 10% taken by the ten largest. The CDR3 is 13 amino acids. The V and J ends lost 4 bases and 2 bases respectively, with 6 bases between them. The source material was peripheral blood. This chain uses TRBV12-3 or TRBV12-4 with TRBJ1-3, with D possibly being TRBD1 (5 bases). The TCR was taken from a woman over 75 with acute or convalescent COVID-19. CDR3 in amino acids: CASSSRAGNTIYF. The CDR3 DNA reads TGTGCCAGCAGTTCCAGGGCTGGAAACACCATATATTTT.